This TCR beta chain was documented in a study of T cell repertoires in cytomegalovirus infection. As for the study in general: Well-studied HLA-B-restricted CMV epitopes were used in the study alongside recently identified HLA-C-restricted ones. CMV infection plus the matching HLA type was flagged by public TCR beta signatures.

Study outcomes and limitations: HLA-C-restricted, CMV-specific TCR beta clonotypes were dominant ex vivo. Accumulated public TCR beta family frequency recognized individuals carrying CMV together with the relevant HLA.

The sample holds many counts of this clonotype. Its antigen is currently unknown. From the reads, TCRdb called clonotypes with MiXCR, one entry per CDR3 protein. The data show 640,000 or so distinct CDR3 sequences, about 33% seen once. CDR3 length: 14 amino acids. Per the germline V gene, CDR1 is SGHTA and CDR2 is FQGNSA. V was pared by 3 bases and J by 2 bases, with 11 bases between. The chain joins TRBV7-2 to TRBJ2-7, with TRBD2 as a possible D gene (6 bases). The starting material was cultured PBMCs, obtained from culture after CMV antigen stimulation. The TCR originated in a human donor in good health (CMV status not recorded). Some clones in this sample may be carry-over from other donors' samples. The CDR3: CASSFGGRPYEQYF. The CDR3 DNA follows: TGTGCCAGCAGCTTTGGGGGGAGGCCCTACGAGCAGTACTTC.